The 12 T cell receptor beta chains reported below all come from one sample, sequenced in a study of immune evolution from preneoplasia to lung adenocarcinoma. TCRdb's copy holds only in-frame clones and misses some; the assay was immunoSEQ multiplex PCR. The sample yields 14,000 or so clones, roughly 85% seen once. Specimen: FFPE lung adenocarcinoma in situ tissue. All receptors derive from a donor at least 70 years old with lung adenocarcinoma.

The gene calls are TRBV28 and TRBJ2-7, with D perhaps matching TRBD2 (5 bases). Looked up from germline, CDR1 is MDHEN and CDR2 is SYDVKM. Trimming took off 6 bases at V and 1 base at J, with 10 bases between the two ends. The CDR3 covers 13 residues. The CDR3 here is CASREAISYEQYF. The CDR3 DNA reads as TGTGCCAGCAGGGAGGCGATATCCTACGAGCAGTACTTC.

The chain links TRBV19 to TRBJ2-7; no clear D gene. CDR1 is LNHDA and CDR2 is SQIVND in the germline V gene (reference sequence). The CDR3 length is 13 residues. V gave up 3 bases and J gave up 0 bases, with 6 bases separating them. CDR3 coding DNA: TGTGCCAGTAGTATCCAGTCCTCCTACGAGCAGTACTTC. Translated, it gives CASSIQSSYEQYF.

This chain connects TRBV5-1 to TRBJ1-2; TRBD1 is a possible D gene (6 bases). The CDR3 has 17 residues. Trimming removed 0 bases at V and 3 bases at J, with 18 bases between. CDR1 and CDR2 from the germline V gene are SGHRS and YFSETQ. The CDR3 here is CASSLVEGGRRDYGYTF. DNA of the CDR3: TGCGCCAGCAGCTTGGTCGAGGGGGGCAGGCGGGACTATGGCTACACCTTC.

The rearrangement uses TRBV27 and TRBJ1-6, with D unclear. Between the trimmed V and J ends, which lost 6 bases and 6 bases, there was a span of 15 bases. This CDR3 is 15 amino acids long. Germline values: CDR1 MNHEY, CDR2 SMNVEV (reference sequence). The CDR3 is CASRERPIANSPLHF. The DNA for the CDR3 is TGTGCCAGCAGGGAGAGACCGATAGCTAATTCACCCCTCCACTTT.

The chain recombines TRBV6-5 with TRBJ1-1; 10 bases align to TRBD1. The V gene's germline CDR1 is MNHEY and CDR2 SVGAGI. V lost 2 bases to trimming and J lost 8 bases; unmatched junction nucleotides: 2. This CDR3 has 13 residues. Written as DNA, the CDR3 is TGTGCCAGCAGTTACAAGGGACAGGGGGAAGCTTTCTTT. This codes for CASSYKGQGEAFF.

CDR3 bases: TGTGCCACCGCTTCTGATCTGAACACTGAAGCTTTCTTT. Translation: CATASDLNTEAFF. The V gene is TRBV15, the J gene TRBJ1-1; D not resolved. The V gene lost 8 bases and the J gene lost 0 bases, with 10 bases spanning the gap. The germline V gene encodes CDR1 LNHNV and CDR2 YYDKDF (reference sequence). This CDR3 comprises 13 residues.

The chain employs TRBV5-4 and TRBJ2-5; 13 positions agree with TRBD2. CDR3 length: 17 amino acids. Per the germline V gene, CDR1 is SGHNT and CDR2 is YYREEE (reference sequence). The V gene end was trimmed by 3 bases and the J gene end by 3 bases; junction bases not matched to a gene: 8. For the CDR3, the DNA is TGTGCCAGCAGCTCAGGACTAGCGGGAGTGGGAAAAGAGACCCAGTACTTC. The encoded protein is CASSSGLAGVGKETQYF.

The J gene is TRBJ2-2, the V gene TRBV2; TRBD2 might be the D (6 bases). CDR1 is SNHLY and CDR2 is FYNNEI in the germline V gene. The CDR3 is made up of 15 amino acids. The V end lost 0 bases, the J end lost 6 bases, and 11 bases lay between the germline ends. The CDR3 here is CASSEAAASAGELFF. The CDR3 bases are TGTGCCAGCAGTGAAGCAGCGGCTAGCGCCGGGGAGCTGTTTTTT.

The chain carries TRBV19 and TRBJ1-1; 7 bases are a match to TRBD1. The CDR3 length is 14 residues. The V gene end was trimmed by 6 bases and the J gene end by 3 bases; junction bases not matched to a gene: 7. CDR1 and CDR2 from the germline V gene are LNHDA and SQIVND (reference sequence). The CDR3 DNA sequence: TGTGCCAGTAGCTTGACAGGGTCGTACACTGAAGCTTTCTTT. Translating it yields CASSLTGSYTEAFF. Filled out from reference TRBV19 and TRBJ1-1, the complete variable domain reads DGGITQSPKYLFRKEGQNVTLSCEQNLNHDAMYWYRQDPGQGLRLIYYSQIVNDFQKGDIAEGYSVSREKKESFPLTVTSAQKNPTAFYLCASSLTGSYTEAFFGQGTRLTVV.

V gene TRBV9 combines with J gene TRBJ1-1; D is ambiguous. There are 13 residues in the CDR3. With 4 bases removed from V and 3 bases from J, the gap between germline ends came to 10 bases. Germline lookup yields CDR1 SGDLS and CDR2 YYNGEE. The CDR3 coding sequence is TGTGCCAGCAGCCCCTCGTTCGACACTGAAGCTTTCTTT. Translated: CASSPSFDTEAFF.

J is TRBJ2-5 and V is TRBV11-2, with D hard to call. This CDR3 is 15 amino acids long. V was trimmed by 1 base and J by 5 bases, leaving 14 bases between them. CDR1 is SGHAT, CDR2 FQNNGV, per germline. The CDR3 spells CASSLGAASAETQYF. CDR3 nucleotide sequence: TGTGCCAGCAGCTTAGGTGCGGCGTCGGCCGAGACCCAGTACTTC.

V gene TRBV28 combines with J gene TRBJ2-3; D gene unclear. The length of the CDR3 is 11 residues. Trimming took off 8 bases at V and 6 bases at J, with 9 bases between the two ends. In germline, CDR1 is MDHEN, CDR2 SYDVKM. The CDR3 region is CASDSQDTQYF. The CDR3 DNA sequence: TGTGCCAGCGACTCTCAGGATACGCAGTATTTT.